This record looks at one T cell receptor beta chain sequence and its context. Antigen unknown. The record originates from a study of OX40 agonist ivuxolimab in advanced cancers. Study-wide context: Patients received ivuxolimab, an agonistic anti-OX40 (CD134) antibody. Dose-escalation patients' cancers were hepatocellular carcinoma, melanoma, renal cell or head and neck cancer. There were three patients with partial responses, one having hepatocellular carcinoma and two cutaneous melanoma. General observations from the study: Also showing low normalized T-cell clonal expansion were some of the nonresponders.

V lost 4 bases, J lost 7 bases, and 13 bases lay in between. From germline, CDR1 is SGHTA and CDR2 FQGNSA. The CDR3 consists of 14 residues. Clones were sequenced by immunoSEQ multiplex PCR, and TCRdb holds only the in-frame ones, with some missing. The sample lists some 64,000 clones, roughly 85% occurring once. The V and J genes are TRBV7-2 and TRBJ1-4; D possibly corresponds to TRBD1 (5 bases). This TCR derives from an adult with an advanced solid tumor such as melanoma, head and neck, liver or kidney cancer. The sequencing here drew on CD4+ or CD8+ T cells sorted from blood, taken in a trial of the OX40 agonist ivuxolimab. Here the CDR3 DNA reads TGTGCCAGCAGCTCTGATGCCGGGGCTGAAAAACTGTTTTTT. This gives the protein CASSSDAGAEKLFF. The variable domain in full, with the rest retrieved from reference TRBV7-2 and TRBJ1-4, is GAGVSQSPSNKVTEKGKDVELRCDPISGHTALYWYRQSLGQGLEFLIYFQGNSAPDKSGLPSDRFSAERTGGSVSTLTIQRTQQEDSAVYLCASSSDAGAEKLFFGSGTQLSVL.